These 26 T cell receptor beta chains were all obtained from the same sample, sequenced in a study of CD8+CD57+ T cells in acquired aplastic anemia. Previously, flow cytometry had revealed CD8+CD57+ cell expansion in the patients chosen for sequencing. Genomic DNA served as template for TCR beta VDJ and CDR3 profiling. TCRdb redid the calling of the reads with MiXCR, one entry per CDR3 protein. The sample shows approximately 58,000 distinct CDR3 sequences, around 57% of them seen only once. Specimen: sorted CD4+, CD8+, or CD8+CD57+ T cells (not recorded which) from PBMCs. These TCRs come from a human donor with aplastic anemia.

This chain uses TRBV29-1 with TRBJ2-7; 10 bases match TRBD1. CDR1 is SQVTM and CDR2 is ANQGSEA in the germline V gene. The CDR3 extends over 13 amino acids. With V trimmed by 5 bases and J by 3 bases, 4 bases remained unmatched. The CDR3 is CSVSGTGDYEQYF. The CDR3 bases are TGCAGCGTTTCTGGGACAGGGGACTACGAGCAGTACTTC.

A note on this clonotype: A much more abundant neighbour one base away suggests this may be a read error. V gene TRBV9 combines with J gene TRBJ1-4; no firm D call. Germline CDR1 SGDLS, CDR2 YYNGEE. The CDR3 extends over 13 amino acids. The V gene lost 10 bases and the J gene lost 11 bases, with 21 bases spanning the gap. This chain's CDR3 is CAGNEAGVGKLFF. CDR3 bases: TGTGCCGGCAATGAAGCTGGCGTCGGGAAACTGTTTTTT. Combining the CDR3 with reference TRBV9 and TRBJ1-4 gives the whole variable domain DSGVTQTPKHLITATGQRVTLRCSPRSGDLSVYWYQQSLDQGLQFLIQYYNGEERAKGNILERFSAQQFPDLHSELNLSSLELGDSALYFCAGNEAGVGKLFFGSGTQLSVL.

The chain carries TRBV15 and TRBJ2-3; D is undetermined. Per germline, CDR1 LNHNV and CDR2 YYDKDF (reference sequence). Trimming removed 0 bases at V and 4 bases at J, with 8 bases between. The CDR3 sequence is 14 residues long. In DNA form, the CDR3 reads TGTGCCACCAGCAGAGATTATCGTTCAGATACGCAGTATTTT. Its protein is CATSRDYRSDTQYF.

The table lists this clonotype with many counts. CDR3 nucleotide sequence: TGCAGTGCTAGAGTTCAGGGGCAGGTAGTTTCCTATAATTCACCCCTCCACTTT. Translated, it gives CSARVQGQVVSYNSPLHF. The chain employs TRBV20-1 and TRBJ1-6; tentatively, D is TRBD1 (6 bases). Germline assignment: CDR1 DFQATT and CDR2 SNEGSKA (reference sequence). V was pared by 1 base and J by 1 base, with 17 bases between. This CDR3 has 18 residues.

This clonotype was recorded only once. The gene calls are TRBV19 and TRBJ2-5, with D possibly matching TRBD1 (6 bases). The CDR3 contains 14 residues. Germline loops: CDR1 LNHDA, CDR2 SQIVND (reference sequence). V was shortened by 9 bases and J by 7 bases, with 21 bases between the two germline ends. CDR3 sequence reads: CASKSDRRQGTQYF. CDR3 DNA sequence: TGTGCCAGCAAATCAGACAGGAGGCAGGGGACCCAGTACTTC.

This clonotype was seen many times. V gene TRBV9 combines with J gene TRBJ2-7, with a possible D match to TRBD1 (6 bases). This CDR3 has 14 amino acids. V dropped 3 bases and J dropped 6 bases, with 16 bases sitting between them. CDR1 is SGDLS and CDR2 is YYNGEE in the germline V gene. The CDR3 coding sequence is TGTGCCAGCAGCGCAGGGGCCCAGGGGAGCGAGCAGTACTTC. As protein: CASSAGAQGSEQYF.

With regard to this clonotype: Mismatch with germline at one junction end may stem from a read error. The chain joins TRBV2 to TRBJ2-3; D perhaps matches TRBD1 (5 bases). In germline, CDR1 is SNHLY, CDR2 FYNNEI. The CDR3 loop spans 13 amino acids. The CDR3: CASRKGYSDTQCF. The CDR3 coding sequence is TGTGCCAGCAGGAAGGGGTATTCAGATACGCAGTGTTTT.

V and J are TRBV15 and TRBJ2-7; D unresolved. The CDR3 sequence is 11 residues long. Germline loops: CDR1 LNHNV, CDR2 YYDKDF (reference sequence). V was shortened by 4 bases and J by 5 bases, with 6 bases between the two germline ends. CDR3 sequence reads: CATSMGDEQYF. The CDR3 DNA reads as TGTGCCACCAGCATGGGTGACGAGCAGTACTTC.

The CDR3 DNA follows: TGCAGTGCGCCGGACGGCCTCAATCAGCCCCAGCATTTT. Translated, it gives CSAPDGLNQPQHF. The rearrangement joins TRBV20-1 to TRBJ1-5; D is unresolved. From germline, CDR1 is DFQATT and CDR2 SNEGSKA (reference sequence). This CDR3 has 13 amino acids. V was clipped by 6 bases and J by 3 bases, with 12 bases between them.

The genes are TRBV15 and TRBJ2-1; TRBD2 is a possible D gene (6 bases). Germline loops: CDR1 LNHNV, CDR2 YYDKDF (reference sequence). The CDR3 consists of 13 residues. For the CDR3, the DNA is TGTAGGCGGGACGGCCAACACTACAATGAGCAGTTCTTC. Amino acid sequence: CRRDGQHYNEQFF.

This clonotype was recorded only once. The chain uses TRBV20-1 and TRBJ2-7, with TRBD1 identical over 7 bases. The junction had 8 bases not matched to a gene; V was cut back by 1 base and J by 5 bases. The CDR3 covers 14 residues. Germline CDR1 DFQATT, CDR2 SNEGSKA (reference sequence). The CDR3 sequence: CSARGTGEGNEQYV. The CDR3 DNA reads TGCAGTGCTAGAGGGACAGGAGAAGGGAACGAGCAGTACGTC.

This clonotype was recorded at least ten times. V is TRBV5-4 and J is TRBJ1-1, with unresolved D. The CDR3 runs 11 residues. Between the trimmed V and J ends, which lost 10 bases and 2 bases, there was a span of 9 bases. CDR1 is SGHNT, CDR2 YYREEE, per germline (reference sequence). The chain's CDR3 is CAYWGNTEAFF. The CDR3 DNA reads TGTGCCTATTGGGGAAACACTGAAGCTTTCTTT.

The V gene is TRBV2, the J gene TRBJ2-5; TRBD2 might be the D (5 bases). The V end lost 3 bases, the J end lost 1 base, and 27 bases lay between the germline ends. There are 20 residues in the CDR3. Germline V gene lookup returns CDR1 SNHLY and CDR2 FYNNEI. The CDR3 DNA reads TGTGCCAGCAGTGAGGGTATAGAAGACAACGGGGAACCAAGCCAAGAGACCCAGTACTTC. Residues: CASSEGIEDNGEPSQETQYF.

The gene calls are TRBV6-5 and TRBJ1-5; unclear D gene. The CDR3 spans 14 residues. CDR1 is MNHEY and CDR2 is SVGAGI in the germline V gene. V lost 3 bases to trimming and J lost 0 bases, with 6 bases between them. The CDR3 spells CASSYGYSNQPQHF. In DNA, the CDR3 is TGTGCCAGCAGTTATGGATATAGCAATCAGCCCCAGCATTTT.

V and J are TRBV20-1 and TRBJ2-7; 8 bases fit TRBD1. This CDR3 is 15 amino acids long. The junction had 8 bases not matched to a gene; V was cut back by 0 bases and J by 4 bases. The germline V gene encodes CDR1 DFQATT and CDR2 SNEGSKA (reference sequence). CDR3 in amino acids: CSARDSTGDLYEQYF. In DNA, the CDR3 is TGCAGTGCTAGAGATTCGACAGGGGACCTTTACGAGCAGTACTTC.

The V gene is TRBV10-3, the J gene TRBJ1-2; 11 bases are shared with TRBD1. This CDR3 has 14 residues. The germline V gene encodes CDR1 ENHRY and CDR2 SYGVKD. V shed 3 bases, J shed 6 bases, and the junction held 3 bases outside the gene matches. The CDR3 DNA is TGTGCCATCAGTGATGGACAGGGGGCGGATGGCTACACCTTC. Translation: CAISDGQGADGYTF.

This clonotype was seen more than once but under ten times. The chain joins TRBV7-2 to TRBJ2-3; 7 bases match TRBD2. Trimming took 11 bases from V and 0 from J; bases not matched to a gene: 5. CDR3 length: 13 residues. Germline CDR1 reads SGHTA; CDR2 reads FQGNSA. The CDR3 loop is CAGSSGSTDTQYF. The CDR3 coding sequence is TGTGCCGGGAGTAGCGGGAGCACAGATACGCAGTATTTT.

The rearrangement uses TRBV11-1 and TRBJ2-1, with D possibly TRBD1 on 5 matching bases. CDR3 length equals 15 residues. The germline V and J ends were trimmed by 3 bases and 5 bases, with 14 bases remaining between them. Germline lookup yields CDR1 SGHAT and CDR2 FQDESV (reference sequence). CDR3 DNA sequence: TGTGCCAGCAGCTTTGGGGCTGTAGGGGACAATGAGCAGTTCTTC. This sequence encodes CASSFGAVGDNEQFF.

This chain links TRBV29-1 with TRBJ1-1; D ambiguous. The CDR3 spans 10 residues. V dropped 8 bases and J dropped 4 bases, with 8 bases sitting between them. Germline-derived CDR1 and CDR2 are SQVTM and ANQGSEA. The CDR3 nucleotides read TGCAGCACGAAGCGCACTGAAGCTTTCTTT. The encoded protein is CSTKRTEAFF.

The chain has TRBV19 and TRBJ2-1; D gene uncertain. The CDR3 runs to 14 residues. Germline V gene sequence: CDR1 LNHDA, CDR2 SQIVND (reference sequence). V lost 2 bases and J lost 9, with 14 bases in between. The CDR3 region is CASSITLFGTEQFF. CDR3 nucleotides: TGTGCCAGTAGTATAACCCTTTTTGGAACTGAGCAGTTCTTC.

This clonotype has a handful of counts. The chain joins TRBV7-9 to TRBJ2-7; D is undetermined. CDR3 length equals 11 residues. The ends were cut back, 5 bases at V and 2 bases at J, with 4 bases in the middle. Germline CDR1 and CDR2: SEHNR and FQNEAQ (reference sequence). CDR3 loop: CASSRTYEQYF. CDR3 sequence (DNA): TGTGCCAGCAGCCGGACCTACGAGCAGTACTTC.

The chain is built from TRBV24-1 and TRBJ2-7, with D tentatively TRBD2 (6 bases). V lost 1 base, J lost 2 bases, and 14 bases lay in between. This CDR3 spans 16 amino acids. Germline V lookup: CDR1 KGHDR, CDR2 SFDVKD. For the CDR3, the DNA is TGTGCCACCAGTGATTTTGGGCGGGAAGTCGCCTACGAGCAGTACGTC. Amino acid sequence: CATSDFGREVAYEQYV.

This chain uses TRBV20-1 with TRBJ2-7, with a tentative D call TRBD1 (7 bases). Trimming removed 8 bases at V and 3 bases at J, with 17 bases between. CDR3 length: 13 residues. Germline V lookup: CDR1 DFQATT, CDR2 SNEGSKA (reference sequence). As DNA, the CDR3 is TGCAGTCCCACCGACAGGGAGGACTACGAGCAGTACTTC. It yields the protein CSPTDREDYEQYF.

This clonotype came up many times. CDR3 sequence: CASSLKGIGRGNEQFF. In DNA, the CDR3 is TGTGCCAGCAGCTTGAAGGGAATAGGGCGCGGCAATGAGCAGTTCTTC. This chain connects TRBV7-9 to TRBJ2-1; D uncertain. Deletions cut 3 bases from V and 6 bases from J, with 18 bases between. CDR3 size: 16 residues. Germline V gene sequence: CDR1 SEHNR, CDR2 FQNEAQ (reference sequence). The complete variable domain, with remaining parts taken from reference TRBV7-9 and TRBJ2-1, reads DTGVSQNPRHKITKRGQNVTFRCDPISEHNRLYWYRQTLGQGPEFLTYFQNEAQLEKSRLLSDRFSAERPKGSFSTLEIQRTEQGDSAMYLCASSLKGIGRGNEQFFGPGTRLTVL.

The chain employs TRBV13 and TRBJ2-1, with 11 nucleotides matching TRBD2. Germline lookup yields CDR1 PRHDT and CDR2 FYEKMQ (reference sequence). J lost 8 bases, V lost 0 bases, and 3 bases had no gene match. The CDR3 is 15 amino acids. The CDR3 reads CASSLGTSGVHEQFF. CDR3 sequence (DNA): TGTGCCAGCAGCTTAGGGACTAGCGGGGTCCATGAGCAGTTCTTC.

The genes are TRBV14 and TRBJ1-1, with D unresolved. V lost 2 bases to trimming and J lost 3 bases, with 4 bases between them. The germline V gene has CDR1 SGHDN and CDR2 FVKESK. This CDR3 region has 12 residues. The CDR3 reads CASSQTDTEAFF. CDR3 DNA sequence: TGTGCCAGCAGCCAAACGGACACTGAAGCTTTCTTT.